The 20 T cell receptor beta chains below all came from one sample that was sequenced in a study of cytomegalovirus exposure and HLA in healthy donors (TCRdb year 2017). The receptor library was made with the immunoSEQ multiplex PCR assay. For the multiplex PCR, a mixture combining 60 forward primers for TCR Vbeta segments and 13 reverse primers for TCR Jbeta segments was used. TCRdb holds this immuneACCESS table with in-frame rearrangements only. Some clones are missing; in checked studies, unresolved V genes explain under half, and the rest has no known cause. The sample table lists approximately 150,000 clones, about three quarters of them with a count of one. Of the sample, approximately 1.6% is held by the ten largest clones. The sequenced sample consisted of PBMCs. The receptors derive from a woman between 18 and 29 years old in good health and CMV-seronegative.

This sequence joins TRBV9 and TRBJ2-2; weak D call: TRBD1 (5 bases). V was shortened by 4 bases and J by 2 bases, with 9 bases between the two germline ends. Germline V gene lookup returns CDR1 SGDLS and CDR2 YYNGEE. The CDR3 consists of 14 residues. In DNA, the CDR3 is TGTGCCAGCAGCCCAACAGGAAACACCGGGGAGCTGTTTTTT. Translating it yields CASSPTGNTGELFF. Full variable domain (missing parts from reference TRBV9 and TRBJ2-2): DSGVTQTPKHLITATGQRVTLRCSPRSGDLSVYWYQQSLDQGLQFLIQYYNGEERAKGNILERFSAQQFPDLHSELNLSSLELGDSALYFCASSPTGNTGELFFGEGSRLTVL.

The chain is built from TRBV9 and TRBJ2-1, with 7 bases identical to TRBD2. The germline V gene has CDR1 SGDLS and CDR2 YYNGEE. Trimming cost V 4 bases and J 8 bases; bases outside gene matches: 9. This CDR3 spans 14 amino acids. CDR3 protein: CASSPREDFDEQFF. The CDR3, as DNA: TGTGCCAGCAGCCCCCGGGAGGATTTTGATGAGCAGTTCTTC.

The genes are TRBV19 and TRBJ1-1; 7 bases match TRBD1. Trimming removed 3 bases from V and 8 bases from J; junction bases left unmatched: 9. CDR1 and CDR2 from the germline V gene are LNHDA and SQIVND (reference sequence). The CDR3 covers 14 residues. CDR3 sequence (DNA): TGTGCCAGTAGTATCCCGACAGGGATTACCGAAGCTTTCTTT. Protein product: CASSIPTGITEAFF.

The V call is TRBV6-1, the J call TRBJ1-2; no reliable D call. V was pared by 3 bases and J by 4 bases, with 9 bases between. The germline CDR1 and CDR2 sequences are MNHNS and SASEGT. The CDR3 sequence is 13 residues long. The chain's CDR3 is CASSEGRPYGYTF. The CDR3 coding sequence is TGTGCCAGCAGTGAGGGCAGACCCTATGGCTACACCTTC.

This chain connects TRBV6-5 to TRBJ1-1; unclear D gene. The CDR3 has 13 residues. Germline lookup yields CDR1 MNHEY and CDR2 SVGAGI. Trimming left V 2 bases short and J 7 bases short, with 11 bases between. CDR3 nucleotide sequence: TGTGCCAGCAGTTACACCCGACAAGGTGAAGCTTTCTTT. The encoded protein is CASSYTRQGEAFF.

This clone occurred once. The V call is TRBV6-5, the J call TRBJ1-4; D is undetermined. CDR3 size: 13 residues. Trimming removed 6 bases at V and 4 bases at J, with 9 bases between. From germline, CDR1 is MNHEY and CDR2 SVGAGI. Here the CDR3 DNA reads TGTGCCAGCAGGGCCAGGCTTAATGAAAAACTGTTTTTT. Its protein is CASRARLNEKLFF.

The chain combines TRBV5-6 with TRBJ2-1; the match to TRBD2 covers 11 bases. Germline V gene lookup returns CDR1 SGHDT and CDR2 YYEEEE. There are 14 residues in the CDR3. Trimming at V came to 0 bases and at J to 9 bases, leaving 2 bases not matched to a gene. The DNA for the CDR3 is TGTGCCAGCAGCTTGGACCTAGCGGGAGGTGAGCAGTTCTTC. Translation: CASSLDLAGGEQFF.

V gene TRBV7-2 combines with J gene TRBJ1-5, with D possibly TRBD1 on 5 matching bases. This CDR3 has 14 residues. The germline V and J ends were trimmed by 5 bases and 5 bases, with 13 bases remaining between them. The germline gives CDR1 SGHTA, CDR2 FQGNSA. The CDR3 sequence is CASSPSGPYQPQHF. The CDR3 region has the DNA TGTGCCAGCAGCCCGTCAGGGCCCTATCAGCCCCAGCATTTT.

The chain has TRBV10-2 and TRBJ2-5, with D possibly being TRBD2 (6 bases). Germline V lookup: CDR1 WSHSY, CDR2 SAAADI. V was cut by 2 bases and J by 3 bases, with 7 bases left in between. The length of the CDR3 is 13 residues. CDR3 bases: TGCGCCAGCAGTGAGACTAGCAAAGAGACCCAGTACTTC. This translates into CASSETSKETQYF.

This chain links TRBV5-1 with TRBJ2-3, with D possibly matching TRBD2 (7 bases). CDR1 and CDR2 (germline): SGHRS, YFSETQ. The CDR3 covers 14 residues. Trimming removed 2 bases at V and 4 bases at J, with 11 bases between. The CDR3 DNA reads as TGCGCCAGCAGCTTAGGGGGGGACGCAGATACGCAGTATTTT. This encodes CASSLGGDADTQYF.

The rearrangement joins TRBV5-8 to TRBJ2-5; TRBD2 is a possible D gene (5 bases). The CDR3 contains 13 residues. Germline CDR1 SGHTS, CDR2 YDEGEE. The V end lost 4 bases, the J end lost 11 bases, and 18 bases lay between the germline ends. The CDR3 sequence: CASSRRGFPEQYF. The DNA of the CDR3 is TGTGCCAGCAGCCGGAGAGGGTTTCCAGAGCAGTACTTC.

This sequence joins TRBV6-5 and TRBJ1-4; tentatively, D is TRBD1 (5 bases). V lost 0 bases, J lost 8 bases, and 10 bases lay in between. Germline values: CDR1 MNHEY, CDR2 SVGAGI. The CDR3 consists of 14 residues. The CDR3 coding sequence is TGTGCCAGCAGTTACTCCCTCCAGGGCGAAAAACTGTTTTTT. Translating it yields CASSYSLQGEKLFF.

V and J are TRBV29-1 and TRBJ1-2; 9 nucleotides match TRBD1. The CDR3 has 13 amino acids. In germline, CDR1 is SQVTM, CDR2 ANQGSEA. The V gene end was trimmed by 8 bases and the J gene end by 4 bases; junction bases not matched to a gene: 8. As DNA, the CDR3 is TGCAGCTCGACCCCGGGACAGGGCTATGGCTACACCTTC. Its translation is CSSTPGQGYGYTF.

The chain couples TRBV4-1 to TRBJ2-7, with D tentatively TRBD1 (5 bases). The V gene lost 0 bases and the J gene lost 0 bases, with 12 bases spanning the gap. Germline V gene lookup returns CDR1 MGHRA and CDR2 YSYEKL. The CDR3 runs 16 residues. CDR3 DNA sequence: TGCGCCAGCAGCCAAGATACCGAGACAGTCTCCTACGAGCAGTACTTC. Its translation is CASSQDTETVSYEQYF.

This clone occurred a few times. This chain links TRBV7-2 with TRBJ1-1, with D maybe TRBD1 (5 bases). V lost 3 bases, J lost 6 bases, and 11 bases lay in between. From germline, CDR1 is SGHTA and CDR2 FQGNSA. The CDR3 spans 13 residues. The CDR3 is CASSFDRRAEAFF. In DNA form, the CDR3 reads TGTGCCAGCAGCTTCGACAGAAGGGCTGAAGCTTTCTTT.

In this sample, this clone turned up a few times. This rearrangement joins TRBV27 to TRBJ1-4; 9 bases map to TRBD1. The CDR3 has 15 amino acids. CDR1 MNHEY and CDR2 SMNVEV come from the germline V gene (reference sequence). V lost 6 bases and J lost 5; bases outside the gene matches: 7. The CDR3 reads CASRGTGTGNEKLFF. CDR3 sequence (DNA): TGTGCCAGCAGGGGTACCGGGACAGGGAATGAAAAACTGTTTTTT.

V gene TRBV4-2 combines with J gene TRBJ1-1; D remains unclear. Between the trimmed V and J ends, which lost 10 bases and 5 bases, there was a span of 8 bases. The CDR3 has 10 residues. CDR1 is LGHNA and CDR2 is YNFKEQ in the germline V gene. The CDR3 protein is CATGSTEAFF. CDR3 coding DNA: TGTGCCACTGGGAGTACTGAAGCTTTCTTT.

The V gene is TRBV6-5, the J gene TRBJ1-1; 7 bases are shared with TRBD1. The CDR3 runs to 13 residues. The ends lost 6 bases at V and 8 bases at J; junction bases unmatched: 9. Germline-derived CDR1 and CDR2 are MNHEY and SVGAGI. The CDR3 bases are TGTGCCAGCAGCAGGGGGGCTGTGAGCGAAGCTTTCTTT. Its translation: CASSRGAVSEAFF.

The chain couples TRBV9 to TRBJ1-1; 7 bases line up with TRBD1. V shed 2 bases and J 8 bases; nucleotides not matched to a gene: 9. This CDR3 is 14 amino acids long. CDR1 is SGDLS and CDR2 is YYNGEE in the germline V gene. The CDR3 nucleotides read TGTGCCAGCAGCGTGGCCGGGACAGTCTCAGAAGCTTTCTTT. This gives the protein CASSVAGTVSEAFF.

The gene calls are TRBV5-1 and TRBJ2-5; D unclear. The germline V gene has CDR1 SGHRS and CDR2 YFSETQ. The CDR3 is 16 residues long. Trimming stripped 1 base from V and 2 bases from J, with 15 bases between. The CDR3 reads CASSLRLEKLQETQYF. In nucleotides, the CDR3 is TGCGCCAGCAGCTTGAGGCTAGAGAAGTTACAAGAGACCCAGTACTTC.